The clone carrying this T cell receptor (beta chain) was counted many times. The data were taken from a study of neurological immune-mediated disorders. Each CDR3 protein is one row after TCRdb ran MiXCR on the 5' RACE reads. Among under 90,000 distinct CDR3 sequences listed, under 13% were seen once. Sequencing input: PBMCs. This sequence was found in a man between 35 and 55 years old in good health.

In DNA form, the CDR3 reads TGTGCCAGCAGCTCCGCCGACGGAATGAACACCGGGGAGCTGTTTTTT. As protein: CASSSADGMNTGELFF. This chain links TRBV7-8 with TRBJ2-2; D not resolved. Germline-derived CDR1 and CDR2 are SGHVS and FQNEAQ. V dropped 4 bases and J dropped 1 base, with 13 bases sitting between them. The CDR3 is 16 amino acids.